The source of this T cell receptor (beta chain) is a study of yellow fever vaccine responses in identical twins. Study-wide findings and caveats: Reportedly, the T cell response mounted by twins to vaccine seemed partly convergent, partly personalized.

For this clonotype: Its antigen remains unidentified.

TCRdb re-derived calls from the RT-PCR reads in MiXCR, one entry per CDR3 protein. Of about 3,000 distinct CDR3 sequences listed, about 90% are singletons. Per the germline V gene, CDR1 is SQVTM and CDR2 is ANQGSEA. The V end lost 5 bases, the J end lost 6 bases, and 13 bases lay between the germline ends. There are 13 residues in the CDR3. This clonotype originated in a woman younger than 30 who received the yellow fever vaccine. The input for sequencing was T cells from blood (PBMCs), unsorted or a sorted subset (not recorded which), taken before or after yellow fever vaccination (not recorded which). The J gene is TRBJ2-2, the V gene TRBV29-1; TRBD1 might be the D (5 bases). Here the CDR3 reads CSVQGWGAGELFF. The CDR3 region has the DNA TGCAGCGTTCAGGGTTGGGGCGCCGGGGAGCTGTTTTTT.